The 11 T cell receptor beta chains below were found in one sample sequenced in a study of Tregs in tolerant kidney transplant recipients. Using immunoSEQ multiplex PCR, the repertoire was profiled, and TCRdb retains in-frame clones only, with some absent. The table lists some 100,000 clones, about 91% of them singletons, with more than 0.5% in the top ten. What was sequenced was CD4+ T cells from blood. The receptors shown here come from a human donor in good health.

This chain joins TRBV27 and TRBJ2-7, with 8 nucleotides matching TRBD1. Germline CDR1 MNHEY, CDR2 SMNVEV (reference sequence). The CDR3 extends over 15 amino acids. V shed 5 bases and J 5 bases; nucleotides not matched to a gene: 11. CDR3 amino acids: CASSGISTGDNEQYF. For the CDR3, the DNA is TGTGCCAGCAGTGGTATATCGACAGGGGATAACGAGCAGTACTTC.

This clone was detected only once. The chain joins TRBV6-4 to TRBJ2-3; unclear D gene. This CDR3 has 14 amino acids. Germline V lookup: CDR1 MRHNA, CDR2 SNTAGT. Deletions cut 3 bases from V and 10 bases from J, with 17 bases between. The CDR3 coding sequence is TGTGCCAGCAGTGAAAGTCACCCCAATACACCGCAGTATTTT. This codes for CASSESHPNTPQYF.

This clone was recorded only once. The chain recombines TRBV21-1 with TRBJ2-7; TRBD2, the table's D call, lacks a check against the DNA. TRBV21-1 corresponds to a pseudogene. The CDR3 extends over 14 amino acids. The CDR3 bases are TGTGCCAGCAGCAAACACCGGGGGGACAACGAGCAGTACTTC. Its protein is CASSKHRGDNEQYF.

This chain uses TRBV18 with TRBJ1-4, with D possibly TRBD1 on 6 matching bases. V was clipped by 0 bases and J by 0 bases, with 14 bases between them. In germline, CDR1 is KGHSH, CDR2 LQKENI. There are 18 residues in the CDR3. The CDR3 region has the DNA TGTGCCAGCTCACCACCTCTGGGGGCTGGGACAACTAATGAAAAACTGTTTTTT. Translated, it gives CASSPPLGAGTTNEKLFF.

The chain's CDR3 is CAWSFSRTGEQYF. The CDR3 bases are TGTGCCTGGAGTTTTTCCAGGACGGGGGAGCAGTACTTC. The chain is built from TRBV30 and TRBJ2-7; TRBD2 might be the D (5 bases). The CDR3 extends over 13 amino acids. Trimming took off 2 bases at V and 7 bases at J, with 15 bases between the two ends. Germline CDR1 is GTSNPN and CDR2 is SVGIG (reference sequence).

This chain uses TRBV5-1 with TRBJ1-2; D is uncertain. CDR3 length equals 13 residues. Germline CDR1 SGHRS, CDR2 YFSETQ. V was clipped by 5 bases and J by 7 bases, with 15 bases between them. CDR3 region: CASRESTGRGYTF. CDR3 DNA sequence: TGCGCCAGCAGAGAGAGTACCGGGCGTGGCTACACCTTC.

The chain links TRBV30 to TRBJ2-7; D unclear. From germline, CDR1 is GTSNPN and CDR2 SVGIG (reference sequence). This CDR3 region has 11 residues. The ends were cut back, 0 bases at V and 6 bases at J, with 6 bases in the middle. The CDR3 nucleotides are TGTGCCTGGAGTGTAGTTACCGAGCAGTACTTC. It translates to CAWSVVTEQYF.

The genes are TRBV10-3 and TRBJ2-7; TRBD2 matches at 7 bases. Trimming removed 0 bases from V and 0 bases from J; junction bases left unmatched: 5. From germline, CDR1 is ENHRY and CDR2 SYGVKD. This CDR3 contains 16 residues. CDR3 bases: TGTGCCATCAGTGAGTCCTCACTAGCGAACTCCTACGAGCAGTACTTC. Protein: CAISESSLANSYEQYF.

The chain employs TRBV11-2 and TRBJ1-1; D not certain. V shed 6 bases and J shed 5 bases, with 10 bases lying between them. CDR1 is SGHAT and CDR2 is FQNNGV in the germline V gene. The CDR3 extends over 12 amino acids. The CDR3 nucleotides are TGTGCCAGCAGGGGTACGGGTACTGAAGCTTTCTTT. Translation: CASRGTGTEAFF.

V gene TRBV5-1 combines with J gene TRBJ1-1, with a tentative D call TRBD1 (5 bases). The germline V and J ends were trimmed by 2 bases and 4 bases, with 18 bases remaining between them. The germline V gene encodes CDR1 SGHRS and CDR2 YFSETQ. The CDR3 has 16 residues. In nucleotides, the CDR3 is TGCGCCAGCAGCTTAGGAGCGCTGGGGGGTGGCACTGAAGCTTTCTTT. Amino acid sequence: CASSLGALGGGTEAFF.

This chain links TRBV6-5 with TRBJ1-2; D not resolved. Trimming removed 2 bases from V and 7 bases from J, with 11 bases in between. This CDR3 contains 13 residues. Germline CDR1 and CDR2: MNHEY and SVGAGI. The CDR3 DNA reads TGTGCCAGCAGTTACGGGCAGGAAGGTGGCTACACCTTC. It encodes CASSYGQEGGYTF.